The 26 T cell receptor beta chains given below trace back to one sample, sequenced in a study of T-cell reconstitution after alpha-beta-depleted transplantation in children. For TCRbeta, the library was prepared with unique molecular identifiers. TCRdb ran MiXCR on the PCR reads and lists one entry per CDR3 protein. The sample comprises 450,000 to 600,000 distinct CDR3 sequences, 10% to 15% of which are singletons, and 2.2% rests with the top ten. The sequences come from PBMCs, mostly from graft donor cells, collected 360 days after TCRalphabeta/CD19-depleted stem cell transplant. The receptor source for this set is a male patient between 10 and 17 years old who had a stem cell transplant for acute myeloid leukemia, so the T cells may come from the graft donor.

The chain couples TRBV12-3 or TRBV12-4 to TRBJ2-1, with D uncertain. V was trimmed by 2 bases and J by 7 bases, leaving 6 bases between them. The CDR3 spans 12 residues. In nucleotides, the CDR3 is TGTGCCAGCAGTTTAAAAGGGAATGAGCAGTTCTTC. Its protein product is CASSLKGNEQFF.

This clonotype has a handful of counts. The chain has TRBV5-1 and TRBJ2-3; no clear D. From germline, CDR1 is SGHRS and CDR2 YFSETQ. CDR3 length: 15 amino acids. V lost 6 bases and J lost 5, with 19 bases in between. CDR3 nucleotides: TGCGCCAGCAATTCTCGAGCGATCCTCGGAGATACGCAGTATTTT. Its translation is CASNSRAILGDTQYF.

This clonotype was detected a few times. This chain links TRBV6-1 with TRBJ2-1; 9 positions match TRBD2. V dropped 6 bases and J dropped 3; count of bases not matched to a gene: 3. CDR1 is MNHNS, CDR2 SASEGT, per germline. The CDR3 has 14 amino acids. The CDR3 DNA sequence: TGTGCCAGCAGGGGGACTAGCAACTACAATGAGCAGTTCTTC. Translation gives CASRGTSNYNEQFF.

This clonotype was observed at least ten times. The chain combines TRBV29-1 with TRBJ2-2, with 10 bases that match TRBD1. The germline V gene has CDR1 SQVTM and CDR2 ANQGSEA. The CDR3 is made up of 16 amino acids. The trim removed 7 bases at V and 1 base at J, leaving 9 bases unmatched. CDR3 coding DNA: TGCAGCGCGATCCACCGGGACAGGGGGAACACCGGGGAGCTGTTTTTT. It encodes CSAIHRDRGNTGELFF.

This clonotype came up once. This chain connects TRBV9 to TRBJ2-3; D unresolved. CDR3 length equals 15 residues. V was clipped by 2 bases and J by 3 bases, with 13 bases between them. The germline V gene has CDR1 SGDLS and CDR2 YYNGEE. CDR3 nucleotide sequence: TGTGCCAGCAGCGTCGGGTCGAGAGTGACAGATACGCAGTATTTT. It yields the protein CASSVGSRVTDTQYF.

This clonotype has at least ten counts. The gene calls are TRBV6-5 and TRBJ1-2; TRBD1 agrees at 11 bases. Trimming removed 2 bases from V and 7 bases from J; junction bases left unmatched: 3. CDR1 MNHEY and CDR2 SVGAGI come from the germline V gene. The CDR3 totals 14 residues. CDR3: CASSYGTGGSGYTF. CDR3 bases: TGTGCCAGCAGTTACGGGACAGGGGGGAGTGGCTACACCTTC.

The chain recombines TRBV4-3 with TRBJ2-7, with unresolved D. Trimming took off 2 bases at V and 7 bases at J, with 12 bases between the two ends. CDR1 is LGHNA, CDR2 YSLEER, per germline. The CDR3 extends over 13 amino acids. The CDR3 sequence: CASSQLRAKEQYF. DNA for the CDR3: TGCGCCAGCAGCCAACTACGGGCGAAGGAGCAGTACTTC.

This clonotype came up a few times. The CDR3 nucleotides are TGTGCCAGCAGCATAACAGGGGGCAGGTCCTACAATGAGCAGTTCTTC. Translating it yields CASSITGGRSYNEQFF. The chain combines TRBV7-9 with TRBJ2-1; TRBD1 matches at 9 bases. Germline CDR1 is SEHNR and CDR2 is FQNEAQ (reference sequence). J was trimmed by 1 base and V by 5 bases; bases with no gene match: 6. The CDR3 is 16 amino acids. Using reference TRBV7-9 and TRBJ2-1 for the parts outside the CDR3, the full variable domain is DTGVSQNPRHKITKRGQNVTFRCDPISEHNRLYWYRQTLGQGPEFLTYFQNEAQLEKSRLLSDRFSAERPKGSFSTLEIQRTEQGDSAMYLCASSITGGRSYNEQFFGPGTRLTVL.

This clonotype was detected a few times. V and J are TRBV11-2 and TRBJ2-7; 11 nucleotides line up with TRBD2. Germline V lookup: CDR1 SGHAT, CDR2 FQNNGV. The CDR3 runs to 20 residues. Trimming at V came to 2 bases and at J to 3 bases, leaving 18 bases not matched to a gene. The CDR3 DNA sequence: TGTGCCAGCAGCTTACTAGCGACTAGCGGGATCACCGAGATCGGCTACGAGCAGTACTTC. This encodes CASSLLATSGITEIGYEQYF.

This clonotype was found many times. This chain uses TRBV27 with TRBJ1-3; no clear D. CDR3 length: 12 amino acids. Per the germline V gene, CDR1 is MNHEY and CDR2 is SMNVEV (reference sequence). V lost 6 bases and J lost 2, with 5 bases in between. The CDR3 coding sequence is TGTGCCAGCAGCCAAACTGGAAACACCATATATTTT. Encoded protein: CASSQTGNTIYF.

This clonotype was seen a handful of times. This rearrangement joins TRBV11-2 to TRBJ1-1; 7 bases align to TRBD1. There are 17 residues in the CDR3. Germline lookup yields CDR1 SGHAT and CDR2 FQNNGV. V was pared by 2 bases and J by 1 base, with 10 bases of the junction left unmatched. CDR3 in amino acids: CASSLFGTAERNTEAFF. In DNA, the CDR3 is TGTGCCAGCAGCTTATTCGGGACAGCGGAGAGGAACACTGAAGCTTTCTTT. Together with reference TRBV11-2 and TRBJ1-1, the CDR3 gives the full variable domain: EAGVAQSPRYKIIEKRQSVAFWCNPISGHATLYWYQQILGQGPKLLIQFQNNGVVDDSQLPKDRFSAERLKGVDSTLKIQPAKLEDSAVYLCASSLFGTAERNTEAFFGQGTRLTVV.

The table lists this clonotype with a count of one. The chain employs TRBV20-1 and TRBJ1-4, with a tentative D call TRBD1 (5 bases). Germline V CDR1 and CDR2: DFQATT, SNEGSKA (reference sequence). Trimming removed 0 bases from V and 4 bases from J, with 15 bases in between. The CDR3 has 16 amino acids. The CDR3 loop reads CSARDLRGLVNEKLFF. CDR3 nucleotide sequence: TGCAGTGCTAGAGATCTTAGGGGCCTCGTTAATGAAAAACTGTTTTTT.

This sequence joins TRBV7-9 and TRBJ2-1, with 8 nucleotides matching TRBD2. The CDR3 totals 14 residues. V shed 4 bases and J 8 bases; nucleotides not matched to a gene: 7. Germline V gene sequence: CDR1 SEHNR, CDR2 FQNEAQ (reference sequence). In DNA, the CDR3 is TGTGCCAGCAGCTCGACTAGCGAAGTCCATGAGCAGTTCTTC. Translating it yields CASSSTSEVHEQFF.

A few counts support this clonotype. CDR3 sequence reads: CALAPLYGYTF. CDR3 sequence (DNA): TGTGCCCTGGCCCCCCTCTATGGCTACACCTTC. The V call is TRBV28, the J call TRBJ1-2; no reliable D call. Germline-derived CDR1 and CDR2 are MDHEN and SYDVKM. This CDR3 contains 11 residues. Trimming cost V 11 bases and J 4 bases, with 11 bases left between them.

This chain connects TRBV5-1 to TRBJ2-5, with 13 bases identical to TRBD2. The CDR3 has 15 residues. Trimming at V came to 3 bases and at J to 3 bases, leaving 2 bases not matched to a gene. CDR1 SGHRS and CDR2 YFSETQ come from the germline V gene. The CDR3 reads CASSYGLAGEETQYF. The CDR3 DNA reads TGCGCCAGCAGCTATGGACTAGCGGGAGAAGAGACCCAGTACTTC.

This clonotype was counted many times. This rearrangement joins TRBV3-1 to TRBJ1-1; D not resolved. The CDR3 extends over 14 amino acids. The germline V gene has CDR1 LGHDT and CDR2 YNNKEL (reference sequence). Trimming removed 4 bases from V and 1 base from J, with 10 bases in between. The CDR3 sequence: CASSPRGGNTEAFF. CDR3 nucleotides: TGTGCCAGCAGCCCTCGGGGAGGGAACACTGAAGCTTTCTTT.

This clonotype was seen a few times. The chain combines TRBV29-1 with TRBJ2-7, with 12 bases aligning to TRBD2. Losses at the gene ends were 2 bases for V and 3 bases for J; bases not matched to a gene: 2. The CDR3 is 14 amino acids. The V gene's germline CDR1 is SQVTM and CDR2 ANQGSEA. The CDR3 spells CSVERLAGDYEQYF. DNA of the CDR3: TGCAGCGTTGAAAGACTAGCGGGGGACTACGAGCAGTACTTC.

The chain uses TRBV18 and TRBJ2-2, with unresolved D. In germline, CDR1 is KGHSH, CDR2 LQKENI. V lost 0 bases, J lost 7 bases, and 6 bases lay in between. The CDR3 length is 13 residues. The CDR3 DNA reads as TGTGCCAGCTCACCACCGAGAAGCGGGGAGCTGTTTTTT. It codes for CASSPPRSGELFF. The whole variable domain, remainder taken from reference TRBV18 and TRBJ2-2, is NAGVMQNPRHLVRRRGQEARLRCSPMKGHSHVYWYRQLPEEGLKFMVYLQKENIIDESGMPKERFSAEFPKEGPSILRIQQVVRGDSAAYFCASSPPRSGELFFGEGSRLTVL.

This clonotype was found a few times. The gene calls are TRBV20-1 and TRBJ2-7; D ambiguous. CDR1 is DFQATT, CDR2 SNEGSKA, per germline (reference sequence). The length of the CDR3 is 14 residues. V lost 4 bases to trimming and J lost 1 base, with 14 bases between them. The CDR3 region has the DNA TGCAGTGCTACCCCCAGCCATGGGTCCTACGAGCAGTACTTC. Its protein product is CSATPSHGSYEQYF.

The chain has TRBV7-2 and TRBJ2-1; 7 nucleotides line up with TRBD2. Germline V gives CDR1 SGHTA, CDR2 FQGNSA. This CDR3 spans 16 amino acids. Unmatched junction bases numbered 10, after V lost 2 bases and J lost 6 bases. In DNA, the CDR3 is TGTGCCAGCAGCTTAATTCGGGCTAGCGGAGGCAATGAGCAGTTCTTC. It codes for CASSLIRASGGNEQFF.

J is TRBJ2-1 and V is TRBV4-3; tentatively, D is TRBD2 (6 bases). Per germline, CDR1 LGHNA and CDR2 YSLEER. V was trimmed by 4 bases and J by 1 base, leaving 14 bases between them. The CDR3 totals 16 residues. CDR3 in amino acids: CASSPRGGTSYNEQFF. The CDR3, as DNA: TGCGCCAGCAGCCCTCGTGGCGGGACGTCCTACAATGAGCAGTTCTTC.

CDR3 coding DNA: TGTGCCAGCTCACCGGGCGGGAGGGCCGTCCAAGAGACCCAGTACTTC. It specifies CASSPGGRAVQETQYF. V usage is TRBV18 and J usage is TRBJ2-5, with 9 positions matching TRBD2. CDR3 size: 16 residues. Germline trimming cut 3 bases from V and 1 base from J; bases unmatched to any gene: 6. CDR1 and CDR2 (germline): KGHSH, LQKENI.

This clonotype was seen repeatedly, ten times or more. V is TRBV4-2 and J is TRBJ2-7, with TRBD1 identical over 9 bases. J lost 6 bases, V lost 4 bases, and 7 bases had no gene match. CDR3 length: 14 residues. Germline V gene lookup returns CDR1 LGHNA and CDR2 YNFKEQ. The CDR3 region is CASSRPGTGFEQYF. CDR3 nucleotides: TGTGCCAGCAGCCGCCCCGGGACAGGGTTCGAGCAGTACTTC.

V usage is TRBV12-3 or TRBV12-4 and J usage is TRBJ2-1, with D hard to call. The CDR3 consists of 15 residues. Trimming shortened V by 2 bases and J by 5 bases, and 13 bases separated the two germline ends. The CDR3 DNA reads TGTGCCAGCAGTTTAAGCTTAGCCCTTGACAATGAGCAGTTCTTC. Its protein product is CASSLSLALDNEQFF.

This clonotype was seen a handful of times. The chain uses TRBV5-5 and TRBJ2-1; 7 bases match TRBD2. The CDR3 is 18 residues long. After removal of 4 bases from V and 0 bases from J, the junction contained 13 bases not matched to a gene. Germline CDR1 is SGHKS and CDR2 is YYEKEE (reference sequence). As DNA, the CDR3 is TGTGCCAGCAGCACCTTAGCGGGCCGGGGAAACTCCTACAATGAGCAGTTCTTC. This translates into CASSTLAGRGNSYNEQFF.

This clonotype was picked up a small number of times. The genes are TRBV20-1 and TRBJ2-2; TRBD2 matches 8 bases. The germline gives CDR1 DFQATT, CDR2 SNEGSKA (reference sequence). CDR3 length equals 17 residues. V was clipped by 0 bases and J by 5 bases; unmatched bases: 11. The CDR3 is CSARDIVGLAGTGELFF. Here the CDR3 DNA reads TGCAGTGCTAGAGATATTGTCGGACTAGCCGGGACCGGGGAGCTGTTTTTT.